This is a list of T cell receptor beta chains from one sample in a study of shared clonotypes between healthy human individuals. The repertoire was sequenced with immunoSEQ multiplex PCR; TCRdb's copy has only in-frame clones and lacks some. The table lists over 700,000 clones, just under 75% of them singletons. The sample consisted of memory CD4+ T cells sorted from blood. The receptors shown here come from a woman aged 25 to 39 in good health. Each CDR3 is given with its conserved first and last residue. D genes are given only for firm matches. The size entry is marked missing in some rows and otherwise reads once, few, many or a size class.

-	TRBD2	TRBV7-8	TRBJ2-1	TGTGCCAGCAGCTTGACTAGCGGGAGCCACAATGAGCAGTTCTTC	CASSLTSGSHNEQFF
once	-	TRBV6-1	TRBJ2-7	TGTGCCAGCAGTGAGATGGCGAACGGGAGAGATTACGAGCAGTACTTC	CASSEMANGRDYEQYF
few	TRBD2	TRBV7-2	TRBJ2-7	TGTGCCAGCAGCCGGAGCGGGATCAGCTCCTACGAGCAGTACTTC	CASSRSGISSYEQYF
-	-	TRBV19	TRBJ1-1	TGTGCCAGTGGGGGGGACGCGAAGAACACTGAAGCTTTCTTT	CASGGDAKNTEAFF
-	-	TRBV5-1	TRBJ2-5	TGCGCCAGCAGCTATGACAGGGCGGGAGAGCAGTACTTC	CASSYDRAGEQYF
-	-	TRBV11-2	TRBJ2-1	TGTGCCAGCAGCTTAGGGGTCCTAACCTACAATGAGCAGTTCTTC	CASSLGVLTYNEQFF
-	TRBD1	TRBV29-1	TRBJ2-3	TGCAGCGCAATGACAGGGCGCGGCACAGATACGCAGTATTTT	CSAMTGRGTDTQYF
many	-	TRBV9	TRBJ2-1	TGTGCCAGCAGCGTACAGGGTATAGAATACAATGAGCAGTTCTTC	CASSVQGIEYNEQFF
-	-	TRBV28	TRBJ1-2	TGTGCCAGCTTGAAGATCGGTACCCTCTATGGCTACACCTTC	CASLKIGTLYGYTF
-	TRBD2	TRBV28	TRBJ2-3	TGTGCCAGCAGAAATAGCGGGAGCACAGATACGCAGTATTTT	CASRNSGSTDTQYF
-	TRBD1	TRBV11-2	TRBJ2-2	TGTGCCAGCAGCTGGGACAGGGACACCGGGGAGCTGTTTTTT	CASSWDRDTGELFF
-	TRBD1	TRBV5-8	TRBJ1-1	TGTGCCAGCAGCATACAGGGGATTGAAGCTTTCTTT	CASSIQGIEAFF
-	-	TRBV6-1	TRBJ2-3	TGTGCCAGCAAGCGGGCCATGGGCACAGATACGCAGTATTTT	CASKRAMGTDTQYF
-	TRBD1	TRBV2	TRBJ1-1	TGTGCCAGCAGCGGGGACAGTATCATGAACACTGAAGCTTTCTTT	CASSGDSIMNTEAFF
-	-	TRBV2	TRBJ2-1	TGTGCCAGCAGCGAAGGCCAGCGGGTGGGCAATGAGCAGTTCTTC	CASSEGQRVGNEQFF
-	-	TRBV28	TRBJ1-2	TGTGCCAGCAGTTCGGATATGGAATTGGGTGGCTACACCTTC	CASSSDMELGGYTF
-	-	TRBV6-5	TRBJ1-4	TGTGCCAGCAGGGAAGGTGGGAATGAAAAACTGTTTTTT	CASREGGNEKLFF